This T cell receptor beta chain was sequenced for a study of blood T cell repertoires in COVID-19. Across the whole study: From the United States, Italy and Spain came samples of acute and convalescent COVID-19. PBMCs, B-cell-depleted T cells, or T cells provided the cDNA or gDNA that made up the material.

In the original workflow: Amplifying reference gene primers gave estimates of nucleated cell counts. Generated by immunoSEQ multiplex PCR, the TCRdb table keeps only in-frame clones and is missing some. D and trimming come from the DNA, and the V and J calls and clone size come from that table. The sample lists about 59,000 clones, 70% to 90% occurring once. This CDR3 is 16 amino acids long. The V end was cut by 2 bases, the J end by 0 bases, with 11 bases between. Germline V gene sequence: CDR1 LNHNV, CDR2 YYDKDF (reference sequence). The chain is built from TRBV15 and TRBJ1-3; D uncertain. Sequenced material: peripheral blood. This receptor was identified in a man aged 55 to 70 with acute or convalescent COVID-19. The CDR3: CATSRLDVVSGNTIYF. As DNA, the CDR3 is TGTGCCACCAGCAGACTAGACGTCGTCTCTGGAAACACCATATATTTT.